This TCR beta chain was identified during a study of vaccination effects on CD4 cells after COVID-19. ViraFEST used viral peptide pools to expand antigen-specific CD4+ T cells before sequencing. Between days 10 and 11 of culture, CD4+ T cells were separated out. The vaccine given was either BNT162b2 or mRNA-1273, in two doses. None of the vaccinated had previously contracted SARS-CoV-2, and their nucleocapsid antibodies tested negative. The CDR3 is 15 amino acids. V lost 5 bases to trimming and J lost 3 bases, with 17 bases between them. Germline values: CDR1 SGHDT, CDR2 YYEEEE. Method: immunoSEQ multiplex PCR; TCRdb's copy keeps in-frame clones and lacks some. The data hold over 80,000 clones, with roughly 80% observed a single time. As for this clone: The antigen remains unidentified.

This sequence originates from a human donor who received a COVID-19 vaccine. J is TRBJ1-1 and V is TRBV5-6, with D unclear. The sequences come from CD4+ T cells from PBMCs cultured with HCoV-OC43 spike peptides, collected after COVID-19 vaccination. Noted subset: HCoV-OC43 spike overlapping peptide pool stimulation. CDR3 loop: CASRINGGGYTEAFF. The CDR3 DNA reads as TGTGCCAGCAGAATCAACGGCGGAGGATACACTGAAGCTTTCTTT.